Following are 8 T cell receptor beta chains from one sample sequenced in a study of T cell repertoires in cytomegalovirus infection. The antigens these receptors bind are not known. TCRdb called the reads again in MiXCR, with one record for every CDR3 protein. The repertoire includes around 770,000 distinct CDR3 sequences, 25% to 35% of them detected once, and over 10% sits in the top ten. The sequencing here drew on cultured CD8+ T cells from PBMCs, taken from culture after CMV antigen stimulation. The receptors originated from a human donor in good health (CMV status not recorded). Some clones in this sample may be carry-over from other donors' samples.

V gene TRBV7-4 combines with J gene TRBJ2-1, with 10 positions matching TRBD2. Germline-derived CDR1 and CDR2 are SGHVT and SQSDAQ. The trim removed 5 bases at V and 1 base at J, leaving 5 bases unmatched. CDR3 length: 16 residues. The DNA of the CDR3 is TGTGCCAGCAGCCTAACTAGCGGGGTGTCCTACAATGAGCAGTTCTTC. Its translation: CASSLTSGVSYNEQFF. Using reference TRBV7-4 and TRBJ2-1 for the parts outside the CDR3, the full variable domain is GAGVSQSPRYKVAKRGRDVALRCDSISGHVTLYWYRQTLGQGSEVLTYSQSDAQRDKSGRPSGRFSAERPERSVSTLKIQRTEQGDSAVYLCASSLTSGVSYNEQFFGPGTRLTVL.

This clonotype was seen a handful of times. The rearrangement links TRBV27 to TRBJ2-7; TRBD1 or TRBD2 may be the D gene (5 bases each). The V gene's germline CDR1 is MNHEY and CDR2 SMNVEV (reference sequence). This CDR3 contains 16 residues. Trimming pared 7 bases from V and 3 bases from J, leaving 22 bases between. CDR3 coding DNA: TGTGCCAGCATCGAGAGGGGAACAAAACACCGCTACGAGCAGTACGTC. Protein product: CASIERGTKHRYEQYV.

The chain has TRBV6-1 and TRBJ1-2, with a weak D call TRBD1 (6 bases). The CDR3 contains 15 residues. V dropped 5 bases and J dropped 4 bases, with 17 bases sitting between them. Per germline, CDR1 MNHNS and CDR2 SASEGT. DNA for the CDR3: TGTGCCAGCAGTACCCTTGGGGGCGCGATCTATGGCTACACCTTC. Translating it yields CASSTLGGAIYGYTF.

This clonotype has a count of ten or more. CDR3 coding DNA: TGTGCCAGCAGCTCCCCCGTTGGCTACAATGAGCAGTTCTTC. Translation gives CASSSPVGYNEQFF. The rearrangement links TRBV7-8 to TRBJ2-1; unclear D gene. The V gene's germline CDR1 is SGHVS and CDR2 FQNEAQ. The CDR3 runs 14 residues. V dropped 4 bases and J dropped 3 bases, with 10 bases sitting between them.

This clonotype was recorded a few times. The CDR3 DNA reads as TGTGCCACCAGCAGACACACAGGGAGCGCCGAAGCTTTCTTT. Amino acid sequence: CATSRHTGSAEAFF. The chain employs TRBV15 and TRBJ1-1; weak D call: TRBD1 (6 bases). Between the trimmed V and J ends, which lost 2 bases and 8 bases, there was a span of 15 bases. CDR1 and CDR2 (germline): LNHNV, YYDKDF (reference sequence). This CDR3 region has 14 residues.

There are many counts of this clonotype. This chain links TRBV7-9 with TRBJ1-2; 7 nucleotides align to TRBD1. V trimming: 1 base; J trimming: 6 bases; junction bases outside the gene matches: 8. The CDR3 is 15 residues long. Germline V lookup: CDR1 SEHNR, CDR2 FQNEAQ (reference sequence). CDR3 in amino acids: CASSLVGQMIHGYTF. As DNA, the CDR3 is TGTGCCAGCAGCTTAGTGGGACAGATGATCCATGGCTACACCTTC.

Only a few counts were recorded for this clonotype. The J gene is TRBJ2-4, the V gene TRBV7-9; the match to TRBD1 covers 7 bases. The germline CDR1 and CDR2 sequences are SEHNR and FQNEAQ (reference sequence). With 5 bases clipped from V and 10 bases from J, the junction kept 17 bases outside the gene matches. The CDR3 covers 16 residues. CDR3 DNA sequence: TGTGCCAGCAGCCCCGCGTCCTTTCAGGGGGTTTTTATTCAGTACTTC. It specifies CASSPASFQGVFIQYF.

V and J are TRBV15 and TRBJ1-6, with 8 bases aligning to TRBD1. This CDR3 region has 16 residues. In germline, CDR1 is LNHNV, CDR2 YYDKDF (reference sequence). Trimming took 1 base from V and 8 from J; bases not matched to a gene: 7. CDR3 bases: TGTGCCACCAGCAGAGTACCGGACAGGGCTGATTCACCCCTCCACTTT. Amino acids: CATSRVPDRADSPLHF.